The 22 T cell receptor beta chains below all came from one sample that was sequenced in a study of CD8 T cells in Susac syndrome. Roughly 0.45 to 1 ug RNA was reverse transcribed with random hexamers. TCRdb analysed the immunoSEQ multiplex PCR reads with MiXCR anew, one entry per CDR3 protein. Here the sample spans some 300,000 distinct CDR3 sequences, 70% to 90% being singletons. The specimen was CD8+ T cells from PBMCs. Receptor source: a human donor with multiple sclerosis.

CDR3 bases: TGTGCCAGCAACCTCGCCCCCGAGCGGGACGAGCAGTTCTTC. As protein: CASNLAPERDEQFF. This sequence joins TRBV7-2 and TRBJ2-1; 7 bases fit TRBD2. This CDR3 has 14 residues. Germline V gene sequence: CDR1 SGHTA, CDR2 FQGNSA. V dropped 7 bases and J dropped 10; count of bases not matched to a gene: 13.

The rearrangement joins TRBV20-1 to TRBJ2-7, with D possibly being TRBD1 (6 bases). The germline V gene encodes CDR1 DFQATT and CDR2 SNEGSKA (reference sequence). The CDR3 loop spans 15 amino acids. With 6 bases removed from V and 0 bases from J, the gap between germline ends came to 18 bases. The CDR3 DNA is TGCAGTGCCGAGGTTCCGGGACAAAGCTCCTACGAGCAGTACTTC. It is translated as CSAEVPGQSSYEQYF.

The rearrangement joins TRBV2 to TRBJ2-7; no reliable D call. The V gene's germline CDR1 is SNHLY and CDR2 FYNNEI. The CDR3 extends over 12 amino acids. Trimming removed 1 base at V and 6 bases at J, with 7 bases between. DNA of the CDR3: TGTGCCAGCAGTGAAGGGGTCTCCGAGCAGTACTTC. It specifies CASSEGVSEQYF. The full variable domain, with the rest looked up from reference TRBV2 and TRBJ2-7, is EPEVTQTPSHQVTQMGQEVILRCVPISNHLYFYWYRQILGQKVEFLVSFYNNEISEKSEIFDDQFSVERPDGSNFTLKIRSTKLEDSAMYFCASSEGVSEQYFGPGTRLTVT.

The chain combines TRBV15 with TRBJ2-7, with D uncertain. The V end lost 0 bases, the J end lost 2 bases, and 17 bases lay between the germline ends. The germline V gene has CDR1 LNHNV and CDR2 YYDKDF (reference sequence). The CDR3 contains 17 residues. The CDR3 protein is CATSRDRARLWAYEQYF. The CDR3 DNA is TGTGCCACCAGCAGAGATCGAGCCCGATTGTGGGCCTACGAGCAGTACTTC.

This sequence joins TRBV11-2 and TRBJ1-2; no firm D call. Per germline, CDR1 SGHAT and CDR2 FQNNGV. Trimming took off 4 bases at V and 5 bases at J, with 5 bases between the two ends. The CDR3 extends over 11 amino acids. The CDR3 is CASSSLYGYTF. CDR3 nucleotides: TGTGCCAGCAGCTCCTTGTATGGCTACACCTTC. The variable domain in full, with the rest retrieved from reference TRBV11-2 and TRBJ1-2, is EAGVAQSPRYKIIEKRQSVAFWCNPISGHATLYWYQQILGQGPKLLIQFQNNGVVDDSQLPKDRFSAERLKGVDSTLKIQPAKLEDSAVYLCASSSLYGYTFGSGTRLTVV.

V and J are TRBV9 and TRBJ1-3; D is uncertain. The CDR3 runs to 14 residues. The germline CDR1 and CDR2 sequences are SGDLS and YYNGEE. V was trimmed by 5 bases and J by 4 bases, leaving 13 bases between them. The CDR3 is CASSEPGGGNTIYF. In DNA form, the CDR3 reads TGTGCCAGCAGTGAACCAGGCGGGGGAAACACCATATATTTT.

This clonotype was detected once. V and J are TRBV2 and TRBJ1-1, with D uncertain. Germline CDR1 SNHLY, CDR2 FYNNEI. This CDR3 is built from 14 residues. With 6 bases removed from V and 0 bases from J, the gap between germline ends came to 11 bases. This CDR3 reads CASRDYRLNTEAFF. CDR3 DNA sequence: TGTGCCAGCAGAGACTACAGACTGAACACTGAAGCTTTCTTT.

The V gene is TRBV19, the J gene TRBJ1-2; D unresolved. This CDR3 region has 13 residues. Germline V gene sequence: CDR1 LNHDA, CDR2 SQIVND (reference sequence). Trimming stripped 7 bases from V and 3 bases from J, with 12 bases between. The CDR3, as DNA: TGTGCCAGTATTGGTCAGCTCCACTATGGCTACACCTTC. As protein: CASIGQLHYGYTF.

CDR3 bases: TGCAGCGCCCGGGGACAGTTGCTGAACACTGAAGCTTTCTTT. Translation: CSARGQLLNTEAFF. The V call is TRBV29-1, the J call TRBJ1-1, with TRBD1 identical over 7 bases. Germline V gives CDR1 SQVTM, CDR2 ANQGSEA. CDR3 size: 14 residues. Trimming took 7 bases from V and 0 from J; bases not matched to a gene: 8.

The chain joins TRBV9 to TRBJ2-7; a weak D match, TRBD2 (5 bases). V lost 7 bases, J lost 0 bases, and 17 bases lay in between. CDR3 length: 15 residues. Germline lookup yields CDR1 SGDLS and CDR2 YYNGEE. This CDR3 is CASSGGGGSSYEQYF. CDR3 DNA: TGTGCCAGCTCCGGAGGAGGAGGATCCTCCTACGAGCAGTACTTC.

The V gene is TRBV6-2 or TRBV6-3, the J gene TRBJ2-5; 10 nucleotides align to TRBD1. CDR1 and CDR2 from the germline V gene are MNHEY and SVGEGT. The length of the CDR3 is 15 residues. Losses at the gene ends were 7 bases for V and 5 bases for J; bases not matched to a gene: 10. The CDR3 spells CASNTGTGAVETQYF. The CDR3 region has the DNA TGTGCCAGCAATACCGGGACAGGGGCCGTTGAGACCCAGTACTTC.

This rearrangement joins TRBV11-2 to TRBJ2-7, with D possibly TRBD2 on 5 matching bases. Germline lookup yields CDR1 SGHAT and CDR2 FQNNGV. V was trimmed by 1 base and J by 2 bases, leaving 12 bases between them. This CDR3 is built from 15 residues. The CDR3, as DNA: TGTGCCAGCAGCTTAGGAGCGCTAGCCACCTACGAGCAGTACTTC. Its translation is CASSLGALATYEQYF.

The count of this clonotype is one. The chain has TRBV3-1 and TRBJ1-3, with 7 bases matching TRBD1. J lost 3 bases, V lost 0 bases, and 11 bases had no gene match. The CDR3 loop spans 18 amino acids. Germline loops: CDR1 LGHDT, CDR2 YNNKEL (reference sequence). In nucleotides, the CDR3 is TGTGCCAGCAGCCAAGATTCAAGATCCTGGACAGGTGGAAACACCATATATTTT. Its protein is CASSQDSRSWTGGNTIYF.

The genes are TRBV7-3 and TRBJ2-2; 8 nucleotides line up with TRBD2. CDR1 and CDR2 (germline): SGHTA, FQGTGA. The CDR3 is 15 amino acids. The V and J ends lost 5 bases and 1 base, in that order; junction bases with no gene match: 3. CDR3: CASSPGLGNTGELFF. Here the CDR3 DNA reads TGTGCCAGCAGCCCGGGACTAGGGAACACCGGGGAGCTGTTTTTT.

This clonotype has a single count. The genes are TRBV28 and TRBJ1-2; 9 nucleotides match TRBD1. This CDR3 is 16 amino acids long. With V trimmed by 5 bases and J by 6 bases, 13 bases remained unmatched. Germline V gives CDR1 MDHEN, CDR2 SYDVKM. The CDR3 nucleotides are TGTGCCAGCAGTATTACCGGGACAGGGCAAGGCAATGGCTACACCTTC. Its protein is CASSITGTGQGNGYTF.

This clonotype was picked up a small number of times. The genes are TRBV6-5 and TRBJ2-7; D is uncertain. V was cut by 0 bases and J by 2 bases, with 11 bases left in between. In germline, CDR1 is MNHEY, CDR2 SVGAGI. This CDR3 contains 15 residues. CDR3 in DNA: TGTGCCAGCAGTTACTCCCTTAGCACAGCCTACGAGCAGTACTTC. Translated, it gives CASSYSLSTAYEQYF.

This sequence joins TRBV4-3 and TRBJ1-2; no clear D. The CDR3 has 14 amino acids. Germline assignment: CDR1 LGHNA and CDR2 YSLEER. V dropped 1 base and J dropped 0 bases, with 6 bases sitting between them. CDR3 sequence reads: CASSQGSANYGYTF. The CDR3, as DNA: TGCGCCAGCAGCCAAGGTTCGGCTAACTATGGCTACACCTTC.

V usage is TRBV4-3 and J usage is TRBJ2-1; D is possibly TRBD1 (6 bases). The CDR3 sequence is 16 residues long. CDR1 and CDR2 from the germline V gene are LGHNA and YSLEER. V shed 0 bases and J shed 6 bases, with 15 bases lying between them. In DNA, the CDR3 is TGCGCCAGCAGCCAAGAGAGGCAGGGGCTTGGCAATGAGCAGTTCTTC. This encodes CASSQERQGLGNEQFF.

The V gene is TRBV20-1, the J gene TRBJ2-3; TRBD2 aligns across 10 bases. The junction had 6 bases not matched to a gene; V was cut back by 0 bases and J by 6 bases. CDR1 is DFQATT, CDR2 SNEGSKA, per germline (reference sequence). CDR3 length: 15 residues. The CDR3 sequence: CSARDLAGVSDTQYF. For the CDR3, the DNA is TGCAGTGCTAGAGATCTAGCGGGAGTTTCTGATACGCAGTATTTT.

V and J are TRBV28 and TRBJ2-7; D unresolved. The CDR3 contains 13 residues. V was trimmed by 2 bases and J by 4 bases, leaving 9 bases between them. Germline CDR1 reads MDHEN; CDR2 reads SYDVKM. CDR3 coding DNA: TGTGCCAGCAGTTTAACGGCCCAGTACGAGCAGTACTTC. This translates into CASSLTAQYEQYF. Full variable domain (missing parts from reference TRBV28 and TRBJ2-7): DVKVTQSSRYLVKRTGEKVFLECVQDMDHENMFWYRQDPGLGLRLIYFSYDVKMKEKGDIPEGYSVSREKKERFSLILESASTNQTSMYLCASSLTAQYEQYFGPGTRLTVT.

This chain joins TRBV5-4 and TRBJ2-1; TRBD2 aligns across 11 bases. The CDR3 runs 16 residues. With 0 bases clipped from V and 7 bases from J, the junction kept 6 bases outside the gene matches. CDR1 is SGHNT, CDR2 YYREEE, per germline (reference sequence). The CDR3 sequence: CASSLELAGVRNEQFF. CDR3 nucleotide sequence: TGTGCCAGCAGCTTGGAACTAGCGGGAGTTAGGAATGAGCAGTTCTTC.

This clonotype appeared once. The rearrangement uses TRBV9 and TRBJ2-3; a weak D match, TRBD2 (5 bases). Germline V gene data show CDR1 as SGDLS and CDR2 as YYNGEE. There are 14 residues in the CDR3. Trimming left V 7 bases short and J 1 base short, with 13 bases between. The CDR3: CASPPPGGTDTQYF. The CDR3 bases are TGTGCCAGCCCTCCCCCCGGGGGCACAGATACGCAGTATTTT.